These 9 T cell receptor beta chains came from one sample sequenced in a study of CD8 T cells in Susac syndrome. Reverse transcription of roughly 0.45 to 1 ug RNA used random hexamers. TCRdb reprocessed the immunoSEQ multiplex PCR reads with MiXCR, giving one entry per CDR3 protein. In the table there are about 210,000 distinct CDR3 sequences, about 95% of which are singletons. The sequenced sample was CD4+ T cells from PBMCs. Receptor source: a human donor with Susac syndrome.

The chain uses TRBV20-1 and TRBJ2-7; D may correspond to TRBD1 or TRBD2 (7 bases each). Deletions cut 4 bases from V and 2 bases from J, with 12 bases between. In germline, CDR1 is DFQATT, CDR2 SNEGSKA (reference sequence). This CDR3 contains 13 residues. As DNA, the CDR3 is TGCAGTGCTACGCAGGGGGGGACCTACGAGCAGTACTTC. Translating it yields CSATQGGTYEQYF.

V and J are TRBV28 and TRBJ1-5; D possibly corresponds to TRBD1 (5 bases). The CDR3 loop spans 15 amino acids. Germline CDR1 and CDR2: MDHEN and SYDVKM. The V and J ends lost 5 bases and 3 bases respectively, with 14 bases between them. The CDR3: CASSLGGGPNQPQHF. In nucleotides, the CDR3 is TGTGCCAGCAGTCTGGGGGGGGGTCCCAATCAGCCCCAGCATTTT.

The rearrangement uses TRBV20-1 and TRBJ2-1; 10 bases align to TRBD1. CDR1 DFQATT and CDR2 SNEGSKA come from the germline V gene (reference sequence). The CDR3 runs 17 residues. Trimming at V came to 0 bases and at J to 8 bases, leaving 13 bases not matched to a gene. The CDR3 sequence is CSARDRGGQGGWHEQFF. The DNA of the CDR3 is TGCAGTGCTAGAGATCGCGGTGGACAGGGGGGTTGGCATGAGCAGTTCTTC.

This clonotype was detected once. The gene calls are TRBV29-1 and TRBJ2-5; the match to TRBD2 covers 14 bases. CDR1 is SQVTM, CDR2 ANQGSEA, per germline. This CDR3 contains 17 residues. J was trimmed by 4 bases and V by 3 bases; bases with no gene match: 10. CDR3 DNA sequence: TGCAGCGTTGAGGGGCTCCGAGGACTAGCGGGGGGAGAGACCCAGTACTTC. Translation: CSVEGLRGLAGGETQYF.

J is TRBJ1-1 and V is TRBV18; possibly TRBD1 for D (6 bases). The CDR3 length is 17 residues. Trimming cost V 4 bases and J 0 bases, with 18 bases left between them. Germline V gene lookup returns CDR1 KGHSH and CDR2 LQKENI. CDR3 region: CASSLGTLTGMNTEAFF. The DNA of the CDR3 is TGTGCCAGCTCACTGGGAACCTTGACAGGAATGAACACTGAAGCTTTCTTT.

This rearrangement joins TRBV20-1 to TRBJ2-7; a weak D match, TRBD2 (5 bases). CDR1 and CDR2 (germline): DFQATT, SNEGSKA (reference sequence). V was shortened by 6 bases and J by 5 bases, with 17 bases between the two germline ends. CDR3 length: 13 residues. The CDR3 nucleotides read TGCAGTGCCGCAGACTACCTAGGCCACGAGCAGTACTTC. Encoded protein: CSAADYLGHEQYF.

Here the CDR3 DNA reads TGTGCCAGCAGCTTGACAGGGGCGGACACTGAAGCTTTCTTT. It yields the protein CASSLTGADTEAFF. This chain uses TRBV7-3 with TRBJ1-1; 8 bases match TRBD1. The CDR3 runs 14 residues. Germline V lookup: CDR1 SGHTA, CDR2 FQGTGA. J lost 3 bases, V lost 3 bases, and 3 bases had no gene match.

In DNA form, the CDR3 reads TGTGCCAGCAGTTACTCGCGGGCGAACACCGGGGAGCTGTTTTTT. Translation: CASSYSRANTGELFF. The V and J genes are TRBV6-2 or TRBV6-3 and TRBJ2-2; tentative D call: TRBD2 (5 bases). The CDR3 extends over 15 amino acids. V was cut by 0 bases and J by 0 bases, with 5 bases left in between. Per germline, CDR1 MNHEY and CDR2 SVGEGT.

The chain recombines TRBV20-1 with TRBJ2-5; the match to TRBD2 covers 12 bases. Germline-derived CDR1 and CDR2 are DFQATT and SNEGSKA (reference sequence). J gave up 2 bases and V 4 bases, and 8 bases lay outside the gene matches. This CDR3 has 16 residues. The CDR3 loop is CSATKAGLAGQETQYF. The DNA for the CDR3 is TGCAGTGCTACCAAAGCAGGACTAGCGGGACAAGAGACCCAGTACTTC.